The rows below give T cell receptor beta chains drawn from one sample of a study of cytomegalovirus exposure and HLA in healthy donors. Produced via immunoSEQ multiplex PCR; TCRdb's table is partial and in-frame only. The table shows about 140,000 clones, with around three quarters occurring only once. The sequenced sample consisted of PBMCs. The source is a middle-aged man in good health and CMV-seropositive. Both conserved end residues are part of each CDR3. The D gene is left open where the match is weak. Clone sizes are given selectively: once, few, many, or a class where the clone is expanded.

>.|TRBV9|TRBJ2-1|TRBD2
TGTGCCAGCAGCGGGGGACTAGCGGGAGAGCAGTTCTTC
CASSGGLAGEQFF
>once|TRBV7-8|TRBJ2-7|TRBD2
TGTGCCAGCACCGCTTCGACTAGCTCGAACGAGCAGTACTTC
CASTASTSSNEQYF
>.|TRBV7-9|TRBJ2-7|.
TGTGCCAGCAGCTTAGCCGGAGGATACGAGCAGTACTTC
CASSLAGGYEQYF
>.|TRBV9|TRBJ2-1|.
TGTGCCAGCAGCCCAATGGGCTCACCCTCCTACAATGAGCAGTTCTTC
CASSPMGSPSYNEQFF
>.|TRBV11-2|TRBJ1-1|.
TGTGCCAGCAGCTTAGTCGTGAACACTGAAGCTTTCTTT
CASSLVVNTEAFF
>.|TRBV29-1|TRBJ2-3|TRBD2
TGCAGCGTTGAAGGTAGCGGGAGCACAGATACGCAGTATTTT
CSVEGSGSTDTQYF
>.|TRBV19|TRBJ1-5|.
TGTGCCAGTACCGCCCTGGAGGGAGGGGCAAGCAATCAGCCCCAGCATTTT
CASTALEGGASNQPQHF
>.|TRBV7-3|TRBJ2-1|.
TGTGCCAGCAGCTTAGTCCCGAGCTACAATGAGCAGTTCTTC
CASSLVPSYNEQFF
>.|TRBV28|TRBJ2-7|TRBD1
TGTGCCAGCAGTAGATCTCCCGGGACAGGGGACGAGCAGTACTTC
CASSRSPGTGDEQYF
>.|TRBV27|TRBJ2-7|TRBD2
TGTGCCAGCAGTCGTGCTAGCGGGAGAGCCTACGAGCAGTACTTC
CASSRASGRAYEQYF
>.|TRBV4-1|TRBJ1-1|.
TGCGCCAGCAGCCAAGATGGCTTTGCTTACACTGAAGCTTTCTTT
CASSQDGFAYTEAFF
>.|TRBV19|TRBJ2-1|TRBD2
TGTGCCAGTAGTAGGACTAGCCGAAGCTCCTACAATGAGCAGTTCTTC
CASSRTSRSSYNEQFF
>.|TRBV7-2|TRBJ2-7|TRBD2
TGTGCCAGCAGCTTATCCGGGACTAGCTACGAGCAGTACTTC
CASSLSGTSYEQYF
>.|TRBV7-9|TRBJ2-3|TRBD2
TGTGCCAGCAGCGCAACTAGCGGGAGATGGAGTACGCAGTATTTT
CASSATSGRWSTQYF
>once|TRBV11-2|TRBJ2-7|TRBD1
TGTGCCAGCAGCTCGCATTTAACAGGGGGCGTGGGGGACTTC
CASSSHLTGGVGDF
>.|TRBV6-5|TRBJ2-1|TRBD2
TGTGCCAGCAGAGCGGGAGCCTACAATGAGCAGTTCTTC
CASRAGAYNEQFF
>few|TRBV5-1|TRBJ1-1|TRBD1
TGCGCCAGCAGCTTACAGGGGGAAGCTTTCTTT
CASSLQGEAFF
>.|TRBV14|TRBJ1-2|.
TGTGCCAGCAGCCAATACAACAGGCATAACTATGGCTACACCTTC
CASSQYNRHNYGYTF
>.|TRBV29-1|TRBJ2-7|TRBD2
TGCAGCGTTGAAGGGGGGGGGTACGAGCAGTACTTC
CSVEGGGYEQYF
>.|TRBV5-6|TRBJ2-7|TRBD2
TGTGCCAGCAGCTTGTCAGCGGGGGGCTACGAGCAGTACTTC
CASSLSAGGYEQYF
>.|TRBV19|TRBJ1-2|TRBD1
TGTGCCAGTAGTACCACCCCCGTGGACAGGAACTATGGCTACACCTTC
CASSTTPVDRNYGYTF
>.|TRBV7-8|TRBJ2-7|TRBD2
TGTGCCAGCAGCCCGTTGGCGGGAGTGTTCGAGCAGTACTTC
CASSPLAGVFEQYF
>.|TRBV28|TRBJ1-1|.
TGTGCCAGCAGCAACTCCGGGCCGTCGCGGGTTGAAGCTTTCTTT
CASSNSGPSRVEAFF
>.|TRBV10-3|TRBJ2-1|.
TGTGCCATCAGTGAGCGTATTGAGCAGTTCTTC
CAISERIEQFF
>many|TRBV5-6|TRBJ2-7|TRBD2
TGTGCCAGCAGCCCTTTGGGGAGGGCCCTCGAGCAGTACTTC
CASSPLGRALEQYF
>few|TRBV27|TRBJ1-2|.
TGTGCCAGCAGTTTACGTGGGGGGGCGCGGGGCTACACCTTC
CASSLRGGARGYTF
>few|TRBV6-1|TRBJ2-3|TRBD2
TGTGCCAGCAGTGAAATCAGGACTAGTCCGCAGTATTTT
CASSEIRTSPQYF
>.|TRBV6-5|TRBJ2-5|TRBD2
TGTGCCAGCAGCCCCGGACTAGCTCGGGAGGCCCAGTACTTC
CASSPGLAREAQYF
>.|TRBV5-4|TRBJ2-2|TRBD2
TGTGCCAGCAGCTTGGAAATCGGCGGGAGCTCCCAGACCGGGGAGCTGTTTTTT
CASSLEIGGSSQTGELFF
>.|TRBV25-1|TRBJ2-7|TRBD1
TGTGCCAGCAGTGAGAGCGGGGACAGGGGTGGTTACGAGCAGTACTTC
CASSESGDRGGYEQYF
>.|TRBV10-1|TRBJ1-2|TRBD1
TGCGCCAGCAGTGAGCATCCGGGACAGGGTCATGGCTACACCTTC
CASSEHPGQGHGYTF
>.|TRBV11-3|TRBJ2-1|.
TGTGCCAGCAGCTTAGGAGGGACTGGGAGTGAGCAGTTCTTC
CASSLGGTGSEQFF
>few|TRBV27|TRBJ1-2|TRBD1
TGTGCCAGCACCGACAGGGGTCTGGATGGCTACACCTTC
CASTDRGLDGYTF
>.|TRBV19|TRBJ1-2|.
TGTGCCAGTAGTCCGCGGAACTATGGCTACACCTTC
CASSPRNYGYTF
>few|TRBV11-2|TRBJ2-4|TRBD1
TGTGCCAGCAGCAAACGGGACAGTATAATAGCCAAAAACATTCAGTACTTC
CASSKRDSIIAKNIQYF
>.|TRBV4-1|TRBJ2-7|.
TGCGCCAGCAGCCAAGCGAATAGCCTAAACTACGAGCAGTACTTC
CASSQANSLNYEQYF
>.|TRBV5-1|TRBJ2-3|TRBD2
TGCGCCAGCAGGGAGGGACTAGCGGGAGCAGATACGCAGTATTTT
CASREGLAGADTQYF